The 16 T cell receptor beta chains in this list originate from one sample, sequenced in a study of blood T cell repertoires in COVID-19. Sequencing was performed with immunoSEQ multiplex PCR; in TCRdb, only in-frame clones are kept and a portion is missing. The sample contains around 99,000 clones, 90% of which appear only once. The sample consisted of peripheral blood. The receptors originated from a man aged 50-59 years with acute or convalescent COVID-19.

The gene calls are TRBV24-1 and TRBJ2-1, with TRBD2 as a possible D gene (6 bases). Germline V gene sequence: CDR1 KGHDR, CDR2 SFDVKD. CDR3 length equals 23 residues. V shed 1 base and J shed 2 bases, with 32 bases lying between them. The CDR3 DNA sequence: TGTGCCACCAGTGATTTCTTTTGGGGAGTGCGGGGCCAAAAAAGGTGTCCCTACAATGAGCAGTTCTTC. Amino acid sequence: CATSDFFWGVRGQKRCPYNEQFF.

The chain links TRBV9 to TRBJ1-5; tentative D call: TRBD1 (6 bases). CDR1 is SGDLS and CDR2 is YYNGEE in the germline V gene. The CDR3 extends over 16 amino acids. V was pared by 3 bases and J by 0 bases, with 13 bases between. The CDR3 region has the DNA TGTGCCAGCAGCGGAACAGGGAAATCTAGCAATCAGCCCCAGCATTTT. It translates to CASSGTGKSSNQPQHF.

The chain is built from TRBV5-4 and TRBJ2-4; TRBD1 might be the D (7 bases). The CDR3 is 14 amino acids. CDR1 and CDR2 from the germline V gene are SGHNT and YYREEE (reference sequence). Trimming took 2 bases from V and 7 from J, leaving 13 bases between them. The CDR3 nucleotides read TGTGCCAGCAGCTTCAGGGGGGCGGAGAACATTCAGTACTTC. As protein: CASSFRGAENIQYF.

The CDR3 loop reads CASGLNKGPPGLGVYEQYF. DNA for the CDR3: TGTGCTAGTGGTTTAAATAAGGGACCCCCGGGACTCGGTGTTTACGAGCAGTACTTC. This sequence joins TRBV12-5 and TRBJ2-7; D is perhaps TRBD2 (6 bases). The germline CDR1 and CDR2 sequences are LGHNT and FRNRAP. This CDR3 has 19 residues. Trimming took 3 bases from V and 4 from J, leaving 28 bases between them.

This chain joins TRBV7-2 and TRBJ2-3; maybe TRBD2 (6 bases). The ends were cut back, 6 bases at V and 0 bases at J, with 10 bases in the middle. CDR1 SGHTA and CDR2 FQGNSA come from the germline V gene. The CDR3 consists of 14 residues. This CDR3 is CASSPSVSTDTQYF. The CDR3 nucleotides read TGTGCCAGCAGTCCTAGCGTAAGCACAGATACGCAGTATTTT.

The chain combines TRBV10-2 with TRBJ2-2; 11 bases are shared with TRBD2. Germline CDR1 WSHSY, CDR2 SAAADI. J gave up 5 bases and V 3 bases, and 8 bases lay outside the gene matches. The CDR3 has 17 amino acids. Here the CDR3 DNA reads TGCGCCAGCAGTGATGGTCTAGCGGGAGGTCAAACCGGGGAGCTGTTTTTT. Amino acids: CASSDGLAGGQTGELFF.

The chain couples TRBV5-8 to TRBJ1-2, with 7 bases identical to TRBD1. V trimming: 4 bases; J trimming: 4 bases; junction bases outside the gene matches: 7. Germline CDR1 reads SGHTS; CDR2 reads YDEGEE. The CDR3 extends over 14 amino acids. CDR3 in amino acids: CASSPGQVFYGYTF. Here the CDR3 DNA reads TGTGCCAGCAGCCCCGGACAGGTTTTCTATGGCTACACCTTC.

The chain is built from TRBV6-6 and TRBJ1-3; 8 bases agree with TRBD1. This CDR3 has 16 amino acids. Germline V lookup: CDR1 MNHNY, CDR2 SVGAGI (reference sequence). V shed 2 bases and J 4 bases; nucleotides not matched to a gene: 7. The CDR3 region has the DNA TGTGCCAGCAGTTACGGCCAGACAGGGGTAGGAAACACCATATATTTT. This gives the protein CASSYGQTGVGNTIYF.

The chain combines TRBV5-5 with TRBJ1-6; the match to TRBD1 covers 7 bases. The J segment lost 0 bases and the V segment lost 4 bases, leaving 13 bases of the junction unmatched. The CDR3 consists of 19 residues. Germline V gene lookup returns CDR1 SGHKS and CDR2 YYEKEE (reference sequence). The CDR3 loop is CASSGERQGPSSYNSPLHF. The CDR3, as DNA: TGTGCCAGCAGCGGTGAACGACAGGGCCCAAGCTCCTATAATTCACCCCTCCACTTT. Based on the CDR3 plus reference TRBV5-5 and TRBJ1-6, the full variable domain is DAGVTQSPTHLIKTRGQQVTLRCSPISGHKSVSWYQQVLGQGPQFIFQYYEKEERGRGNFPDRFSARQFPNYSSELNVNALLLGDSALYLCASSGERQGPSSYNSPLHFGNGTRLTVT.

The chain couples TRBV27 to TRBJ2-2; 8 bases agree with TRBD2. CDR1 and CDR2 from the germline V gene are MNHEY and SMNVEV (reference sequence). CDR3 size: 20 residues. The V segment lost 5 bases and the J segment 5 bases; nucleotides outside the gene matches: 22. CDR3: CASSTYSNPGGLGRTGELFF. The CDR3 bases are TGTGCCAGCAGTACTTACAGCAACCCGGGGGGGCTGGGGAGGACCGGGGAGCTGTTTTTT.

The chain joins TRBV18 to TRBJ1-1; 8 bases are a match to TRBD1. With V trimmed by 5 bases and J by 6 bases, 5 bases remained unmatched. The CDR3 extends over 13 amino acids. CDR1 is KGHSH, CDR2 LQKENI, per germline. The CDR3 reads CASSTQQGAEAFF. In DNA form, the CDR3 reads TGTGCCAGCTCAACTCAACAGGGGGCTGAAGCTTTCTTT.

This rearrangement joins TRBV5-4 to TRBJ2-5; TRBD1 agrees at 7 bases. Germline V CDR1 and CDR2: SGHNT, YYREEE (reference sequence). The CDR3 extends over 14 amino acids. V dropped 4 bases and J dropped 2; count of bases not matched to a gene: 5. CDR3 residues: CASSVGTAQETQYF. The CDR3 coding sequence is TGTGCCAGCAGCGTTGGGACAGCACAAGAGACCCAGTACTTC.

The V and J genes are TRBV11-3 and TRBJ2-1, with TRBD2 identical over 11 bases. Germline V gene lookup returns CDR1 SGHNT and CDR2 YENEEA. The CDR3 has 17 residues. Losses at the gene ends were 5 bases for V and 6 bases for J; bases not matched to a gene: 12. The CDR3 DNA reads as TGTGCCAGCAGCCCTACAGGGCTAGCGGGAGGCCTCAATGAGCAGTTCTTC. Protein product: CASSPTGLAGGLNEQFF.

As DNA, the CDR3 is TGTGCCAGCAGCGAAAGGCCGACTAGCGGAAGACAACTAGCCAAAAACATTCAGTACTTC. Translated: CASSERPTSGRQLAKNIQYF. The chain uses TRBV7-8 and TRBJ2-4, with 9 bases fitting TRBD2. V was clipped by 5 bases and J by 0 bases; unmatched bases: 17. Germline V CDR1 and CDR2: SGHVS, FQNEAQ. This CDR3 has 20 residues.

The chain couples TRBV18 to TRBJ2-4, with D tentatively TRBD2 (6 bases). Trimming shortened V by 0 bases and J by 6 bases, and 9 bases separated the two germline ends. Germline V gene data show CDR1 as KGHSH and CDR2 as LQKENI. The CDR3 consists of 14 residues. As DNA, the CDR3 is TGTGCCAGCTCACCACCGGGACTTCCAAACATTCAGTACTTC. Its protein product is CASSPPGLPNIQYF.

V is TRBV3-1 (or the pseudogene TRBV3-2) and J is TRBJ2-2, with TRBD2 identical over 15 bases. Germline loops: CDR1 LGHDT, CDR2 YNNKEL (reference sequence). After removal of 7 bases from V and 6 bases from J, the junction contained 9 bases not matched to a gene. This CDR3 is built from 17 residues. The CDR3 coding sequence is TGTGCCAGCAAGGGGACTAGCGGGAGGTCCACCCCCGGGGAGCTGTTTTTT. Translation: CASKGTSGRSTPGELFF.